This T cell receptor (beta chain) was captured by sequencing in a study of tumor-infiltrating lymphocytes in oesophageal squamous cell carcinoma (dated by TCRdb to 2016 to 2017). The germline V gene gives CDR1 as SGHTA and CDR2 as FQGNSA. The CDR3, from cysteine to phenylalanine, totals 13 residues. The DNA shown is the 39-base CDR3, in frame from base 1. The method behind the library was PCR. This sample was sequenced with an Illumina HiSeq 2000. TCRdb reprocessed the public reads (quality trimming at Q25 with fastp, clone calling with MiXCR) and kept in-frame beta chains. CDR3 protein sequences are deduplicated, and each keeps its most common genes and DNA. Present in this sample are approximately 17,000 distinct CDR3 sequences, roughly 46% of which were seen just once. The ten largest make up approximately 40% of the sample. Concerning this clonotype: Its antigen is unknown. The record has no base qualities; no much larger clone is one base away.

The sequenced sample consisted of blood. This clonotype was sampled from a female donor with esophageal squamous cell carcinoma. The chain joins TRBV7-2 to TRBJ2-1; the D gene remains uncertain. The DNA end is more similar to TRBJ2-7, so the J call may be wrong. The nucleotide sequence reads as follows: TGTGCCAGCAGCTTAGCTTGGGACTACGAGCAGTACTTC. Its protein product is CASSLAWDYEQYF.